The next 10 T cell receptor beta chains were all read from a single sample in a study of human T cells and chemical hapten exposure. Time point given: patch test 1, 2 weeks after DPC sensitization. Stated treatment: therapeutic diphenylcyclopropenone sensitization with weekly scalp DPC. One entry per CDR3 protein, called by TCRdb with MiXCR from the RACE reads. Of around 340,000 distinct CDR3 sequences in the sample, 6% to 8.5% were seen once. Sequenced here: whole blood, sampled in connection with sensitization to the hapten diphenylcyclopropenone (DPC). These receptors all stem from a woman under 30 with alopecia areata. Some clones in this sample may be carry-over from other donors' samples.

This clonotype was found a few times. The rearrangement joins TRBV4-3 to TRBJ2-6, with 11 positions matching TRBD2. The CDR3 runs to 17 residues. Germline values: CDR1 LGHNA, CDR2 YSLEER. The V and J ends lost 3 bases and 3 bases, in that order; junction bases with no gene match: 4. In nucleotides, the CDR3 is TGCGCCAGCAGCCATAGCGGGGGGGCCGATGGGGCCAACGTCCTGACTTTC. This translates into CASSHSGGADGANVLTF.

The table lists this clonotype with many counts. The gene calls are TRBV20-1 and TRBJ1-1, with a possible D match to TRBD1 (5 bases). V dropped 3 bases and J dropped 5 bases, with 10 bases sitting between them. CDR3 size: 12 residues. CDR1 and CDR2 (germline): DFQATT, SNEGSKA (reference sequence). The CDR3 reads CSARGRETEAFF. In DNA form, the CDR3 reads TGCAGTGCTAGGGGCAGGGAGACTGAAGCTTTCTTT.

The table lists this clonotype with a few counts. The chain joins TRBV6-5 to TRBJ2-3, with 7 bases matching TRBD2. V lost 6 bases to trimming and J lost 5 bases; unmatched junction nucleotides: 11. Per germline, CDR1 MNHEY and CDR2 SVGAGI. The CDR3 extends over 15 amino acids. CDR3 sequence: CASSVGLVLGDTQYF. The CDR3 DNA sequence: TGTGCCAGCAGCGTAGGACTAGTATTAGGAGATACGCAGTATTTT.

V is TRBV28 and J is TRBJ1-4; perhaps TRBD1 as D (6 bases). Germline V gene lookup returns CDR1 MDHEN and CDR2 SYDVKM. The CDR3 totals 18 residues. Trimming pared 5 bases from V and 2 bases from J, leaving 21 bases between. The CDR3, as DNA: TGTGCCAGCAGTCCCCGCCCCTGGGGTGGGGGCACTAATGAAAAACTGTTTTTT. Translating gives CASSPRPWGGGTNEKLFF.

This clonotype occurred many times. The chain joins TRBV29-1 to TRBJ2-7, with 9 bases that match TRBD1. Germline V CDR1 and CDR2: SQVTM, ANQGSEA. V was clipped by 5 bases and J by 3 bases; unmatched bases: 8. This CDR3 has 14 amino acids. The CDR3 DNA reads TGCAGCGTTCGGACAGGGGACTTCCTCTACGAGCAGTACTTC. This translates into CSVRTGDFLYEQYF.

There are a few counts of this clonotype. The CDR3 loop reads CASSSRRSNQPQHF. The CDR3 DNA is TGTGCCAGCAGTTCTCGACGGTCCAATCAGCCCCAGCATTTT. The rearrangement joins TRBV7-8 to TRBJ1-5, with D uncertain. The CDR3 contains 14 residues. Deletions cut 6 bases from V and 3 bases from J, with 12 bases between. In germline, CDR1 is SGHVS, CDR2 FQNEAQ. The full variable domain, with the rest looked up from reference TRBV7-8 and TRBJ1-5, is GAGVSQSPRYKVAKRGQDVALRCDPISGHVSLFWYQQALGQGPEFLTYFQNEAQLDKSGLPSDRFFAERPEGSVSTLKIQRTQQEDSAVYLCASSSRRSNQPQHFGDGTRLSIL.

This clonotype occurred many times. The V call is TRBV7-9, the J call TRBJ2-1, with 12 bases fitting TRBD2. Looked up from germline, CDR1 is SEHNR and CDR2 is FQNEAQ (reference sequence). Trimming at V came to 5 bases and at J to 8 bases, leaving 10 bases not matched to a gene. This CDR3 region has 16 residues. CDR3 in DNA: TGTGCCAGCAGCCCCCGGCTAGCGGGGGGGCGGGATGAGCAGTTCTTC. It is translated as CASSPRLAGGRDEQFF.

The chain couples TRBV28 to TRBJ1-4; D gene unclear. Trimming shortened V by 1 base and J by 5 bases, and 14 bases separated the two germline ends. This CDR3 is 16 amino acids long. Germline V gives CDR1 MDHEN, CDR2 SYDVKM. Written as DNA, the CDR3 is TGTGCCAGCAGTTTATCCGTCGGAGCAGTGAATGAAAAACTGTTTTTT. Protein sequence: CASSLSVGAVNEKLFF.

The table lists this clonotype with many counts. This rearrangement joins TRBV20-1 to TRBJ1-5; TRBD1 agrees at 7 bases. The V segment lost 5 bases and the J segment 0 bases; nucleotides outside the gene matches: 19. The V gene's germline CDR1 is DFQATT and CDR2 SNEGSKA (reference sequence). The CDR3 runs to 19 residues. The chain's CDR3 is CSAAHSPGQPTDSNQPQHF. For the CDR3, the DNA is TGCAGTGCTGCCCACTCCCCGGGACAGCCTACCGATAGCAATCAGCCCCAGCATTTT.

A few counts support this clonotype. The rearrangement uses TRBV4-1 and TRBJ2-1, with TRBD2 identical over 7 bases. CDR3 size: 16 residues. V lost 0 bases, J lost 7 bases, and 9 bases stayed unmatched. Germline V lookup: CDR1 MGHRA, CDR2 YSYEKL. CDR3: CASSQEPAGRGNEQFF. CDR3 sequence (DNA): TGCGCCAGCAGCCAAGAACCAGCAGGGAGGGGTAATGAGCAGTTCTTC.